Each of the 15 T cell receptor beta chains below was sequenced from the same sample in a study of T cell responses to AZD1222 COVID-19 vaccine. Libraries were prepared by immunoSEQ multiplex PCR; TCRdb keeps only in-frame clonotypes and omits some of them. The sample consists of nearly 110,000 clones, 70% to 90% of them appearing once. The source was peripheral blood, collected 28 days after the second AZD1222 dose. These TCRs come from an adult who received the AZD1222 COVID-19 vaccine.

This chain connects TRBV12-3 or TRBV12-4 to TRBJ2-7; D is uncertain. The CDR3 sequence is 12 residues long. V lost 6 bases and J lost 5, with 11 bases in between. CDR3 residues: CASSPRRHEQYF. The CDR3, as DNA: TGTGCCAGCAGCCCCCGTCGTCACGAGCAGTACTTC.

This clone was seen just once. This chain joins TRBV27 and TRBJ1-5; 11 positions match TRBD1. The CDR3 is made up of 15 amino acids. Germline V gives CDR1 MNHEY, CDR2 SMNVEV (reference sequence). V gave up 4 bases and J gave up 6 bases; unmatched junction bases: 5. The CDR3 loop is CASSYGTGGRQPQHF. CDR3 nucleotide sequence: TGTGCCAGCAGTTATGGGACAGGGGGTCGTCAGCCCCAGCATTTT.

The chain has TRBV15 and TRBJ2-7; D not resolved. The CDR3 covers 14 residues. CDR1 LNHNV and CDR2 YYDKDF come from the germline V gene (reference sequence). Trimming removed 0 bases from V and 4 bases from J, with 10 bases in between. The CDR3: CATSRDYSRYEQYF. As DNA, the CDR3 is TGTGCCACCAGCAGAGATTATAGTAGGTACGAGCAGTACTTC. The full variable domain, rest sourced from reference TRBV15 and TRBJ2-7, is DAMVIQNPRYQVTQFGKPVTLSCSQTLNHNVMYWYQQKSSQAPKLLFHYYDKDFNNEADTPDNFQSRRPNTSFCFLDIRSPGLGDTAMYLCATSRDYSRYEQYFGPGTRLTVT.

V gene TRBV15 combines with J gene TRBJ1-4; no firm D call. The CDR3 has 14 residues. CDR1 LNHNV and CDR2 YYDKDF come from the germline V gene (reference sequence). Trimming took off 0 bases at V and 8 bases at J, with 10 bases between the two ends. Written as DNA, the CDR3 is TGTGCCACCAGCAGAGATTATCCGGTGGAAAAACTGTTTTTT. This encodes CATSRDYPVEKLFF.

The rearrangement joins TRBV25-1 to TRBJ2-1; no definite D call. The V gene's germline CDR1 is MGHDK and CDR2 SYGVNS. V was trimmed by 4 bases and J by 3 bases, leaving 7 bases between them. CDR3 length: 13 amino acids. The CDR3 loop reads CASSGWGYNEQFF. The DNA for the CDR3 is TGTGCCAGCAGTGGGTGGGGCTACAATGAGCAGTTCTTC.

This clone was found once. V and J are TRBV27 and TRBJ1-1, with D hard to call. Trimming cost V 5 bases and J 5 bases, with 12 bases left between them. Germline V gene data show CDR1 as MNHEY and CDR2 as SMNVEV (reference sequence). This CDR3 contains 13 residues. This CDR3 reads CASSQAVYTEAFF. CDR3 nucleotide sequence: TGTGCCAGCAGTCAAGCCGTTTATACTGAAGCTTTCTTT.

Only a few counts were recorded for this clone. CDR3 in DNA: TGTGCCAGCAGCTCCGGACAGGTTTTCAATCAGCCCCAGCATTTT. It translates to CASSSGQVFNQPQHF. This chain uses TRBV7-8 with TRBJ1-5; 7 bases agree with TRBD1. The CDR3 runs to 15 residues. Per germline, CDR1 SGHVS and CDR2 FQNEAQ. The J segment lost 3 bases and the V segment lost 4 bases, leaving 6 bases of the junction unmatched.

This chain uses TRBV25-1 with TRBJ2-1; 10 nucleotides align to TRBD1. The CDR3 contains 15 residues. V gave up 5 bases and J gave up 8 bases; unmatched junction bases: 9. Germline lookup yields CDR1 MGHDK and CDR2 SYGVNS. DNA for the CDR3: TGTGCCAGCAGTCAAAGACAGGGGGCTGGCCATGAGCAGTTCTTC. Its protein is CASSQRQGAGHEQFF.

The V gene is TRBV13, the J gene TRBJ1-4; D unclear. CDR3 size: 14 residues. Germline CDR1 PRHDT, CDR2 FYEKMQ (reference sequence). V lost 6 bases to trimming and J lost 7 bases, with 15 bases between them. The CDR3 nucleotides are TGTGCCAGCAGTTTCCGGGAGTTTAGTGAAAAACTGTTTTTT. Encoded protein: CASSFREFSEKLFF.

Only one count was recorded for this clone. This chain uses TRBV5-1 with TRBJ2-3; D tentatively reads TRBD1 or TRBD2 (6 bases each). Germline V gene sequence: CDR1 SGHRS, CDR2 YFSETQ. CDR3 length: 15 residues. V was shortened by 4 bases and J by 4 bases, with 16 bases between the two germline ends. CDR3 amino acids: CASSREPGAADTQYF. The CDR3 DNA is TGCGCCAGCAGCCGGGAGCCGGGGGCGGCAGATACGCAGTATTTT.

The CDR3 DNA reads TGTGCCATCAGTCCGACAGGGGAGCCCCTCAAAAACATTCAGTACTTC. Amino acid sequence: CAISPTGEPLKNIQYF. This chain joins TRBV10-3 and TRBJ2-4, with TRBD1 matching over 8 bases. Germline V lookup: CDR1 ENHRY, CDR2 SYGVKD. This CDR3 is 16 amino acids long. The ends lost 5 bases at V and 3 bases at J; junction bases unmatched: 9.

The sample holds one count of this clone. The chain links TRBV11-2 to TRBJ2-1, with D uncertain. The CDR3 totals 14 residues. V was cut by 5 bases and J by 7 bases, with 15 bases left in between. CDR1 and CDR2 from the germline V gene are SGHAT and FQNNGV. The chain's CDR3 is CASSAPRKGNEQFF. The CDR3 bases are TGTGCCAGCAGCGCGCCCCGGAAAGGTAATGAGCAGTTCTTC.

The genes are TRBV27 and TRBJ2-2, with D unclear. V was clipped by 0 bases and J by 9 bases, with 8 bases between them. The CDR3 contains 13 residues. CDR1 is MNHEY, CDR2 SMNVEV, per germline (reference sequence). CDR3 nucleotide sequence: TGTGCCAGCAGTTTATCGACGACCTGGGAGCTGTTTTTT. Residues: CASSLSTTWELFF.

The chain is built from TRBV5-6 and TRBJ2-5; D ambiguous. The CDR3 spans 14 residues. The V and J ends lost 0 bases and 5 bases respectively, with 11 bases between them. Germline values: CDR1 SGHDT, CDR2 YYEEEE. CDR3 nucleotide sequence: TGTGCCAGCAGCTTGGAGGATGGGGTCGAGACCCAGTACTTC. It codes for CASSLEDGVETQYF.

The chain employs TRBV6-5 and TRBJ2-2, with TRBD1 identical over 7 bases. With V trimmed by 6 bases and J by 0 bases, 1 base remained unmatched. Germline CDR1 is MNHEY and CDR2 is SVGAGI. There are 14 residues in the CDR3. The CDR3 region has the DNA TGTGCCAGCAGGGACAGGACGAACACCGGGGAGCTGTTTTTT. It is translated as CASRDRTNTGELFF.